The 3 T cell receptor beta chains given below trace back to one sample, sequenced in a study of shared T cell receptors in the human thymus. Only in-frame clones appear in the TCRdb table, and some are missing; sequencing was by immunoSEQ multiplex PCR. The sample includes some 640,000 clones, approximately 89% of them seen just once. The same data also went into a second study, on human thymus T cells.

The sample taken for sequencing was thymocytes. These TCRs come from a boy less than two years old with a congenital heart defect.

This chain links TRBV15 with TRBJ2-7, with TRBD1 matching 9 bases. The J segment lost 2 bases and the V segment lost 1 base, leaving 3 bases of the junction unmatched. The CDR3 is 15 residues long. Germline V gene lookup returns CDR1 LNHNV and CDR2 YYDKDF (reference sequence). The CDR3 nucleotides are TGTGCCACCAGCAGAGTGACAGGGGGTCCCTACGAGCAGTACTTC. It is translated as CATSRVTGGPYEQYF.

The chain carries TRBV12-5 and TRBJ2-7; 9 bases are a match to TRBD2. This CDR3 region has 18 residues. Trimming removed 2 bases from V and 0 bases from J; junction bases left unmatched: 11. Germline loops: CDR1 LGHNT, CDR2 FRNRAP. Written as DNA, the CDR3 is TGTGCTAGTGGTTTGAGGTTAGCGGGAGAAACCCTCTCCTACGAGCAGTACTTC. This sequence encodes CASGLRLAGETLSYEQYF.

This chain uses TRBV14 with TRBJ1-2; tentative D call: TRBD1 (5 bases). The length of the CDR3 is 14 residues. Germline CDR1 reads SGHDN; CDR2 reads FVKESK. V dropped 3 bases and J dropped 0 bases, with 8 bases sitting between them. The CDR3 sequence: CASSHQGPNYGYTF. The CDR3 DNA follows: TGTGCCAGCAGCCACCAGGGCCCTAACTATGGCTACACCTTC.